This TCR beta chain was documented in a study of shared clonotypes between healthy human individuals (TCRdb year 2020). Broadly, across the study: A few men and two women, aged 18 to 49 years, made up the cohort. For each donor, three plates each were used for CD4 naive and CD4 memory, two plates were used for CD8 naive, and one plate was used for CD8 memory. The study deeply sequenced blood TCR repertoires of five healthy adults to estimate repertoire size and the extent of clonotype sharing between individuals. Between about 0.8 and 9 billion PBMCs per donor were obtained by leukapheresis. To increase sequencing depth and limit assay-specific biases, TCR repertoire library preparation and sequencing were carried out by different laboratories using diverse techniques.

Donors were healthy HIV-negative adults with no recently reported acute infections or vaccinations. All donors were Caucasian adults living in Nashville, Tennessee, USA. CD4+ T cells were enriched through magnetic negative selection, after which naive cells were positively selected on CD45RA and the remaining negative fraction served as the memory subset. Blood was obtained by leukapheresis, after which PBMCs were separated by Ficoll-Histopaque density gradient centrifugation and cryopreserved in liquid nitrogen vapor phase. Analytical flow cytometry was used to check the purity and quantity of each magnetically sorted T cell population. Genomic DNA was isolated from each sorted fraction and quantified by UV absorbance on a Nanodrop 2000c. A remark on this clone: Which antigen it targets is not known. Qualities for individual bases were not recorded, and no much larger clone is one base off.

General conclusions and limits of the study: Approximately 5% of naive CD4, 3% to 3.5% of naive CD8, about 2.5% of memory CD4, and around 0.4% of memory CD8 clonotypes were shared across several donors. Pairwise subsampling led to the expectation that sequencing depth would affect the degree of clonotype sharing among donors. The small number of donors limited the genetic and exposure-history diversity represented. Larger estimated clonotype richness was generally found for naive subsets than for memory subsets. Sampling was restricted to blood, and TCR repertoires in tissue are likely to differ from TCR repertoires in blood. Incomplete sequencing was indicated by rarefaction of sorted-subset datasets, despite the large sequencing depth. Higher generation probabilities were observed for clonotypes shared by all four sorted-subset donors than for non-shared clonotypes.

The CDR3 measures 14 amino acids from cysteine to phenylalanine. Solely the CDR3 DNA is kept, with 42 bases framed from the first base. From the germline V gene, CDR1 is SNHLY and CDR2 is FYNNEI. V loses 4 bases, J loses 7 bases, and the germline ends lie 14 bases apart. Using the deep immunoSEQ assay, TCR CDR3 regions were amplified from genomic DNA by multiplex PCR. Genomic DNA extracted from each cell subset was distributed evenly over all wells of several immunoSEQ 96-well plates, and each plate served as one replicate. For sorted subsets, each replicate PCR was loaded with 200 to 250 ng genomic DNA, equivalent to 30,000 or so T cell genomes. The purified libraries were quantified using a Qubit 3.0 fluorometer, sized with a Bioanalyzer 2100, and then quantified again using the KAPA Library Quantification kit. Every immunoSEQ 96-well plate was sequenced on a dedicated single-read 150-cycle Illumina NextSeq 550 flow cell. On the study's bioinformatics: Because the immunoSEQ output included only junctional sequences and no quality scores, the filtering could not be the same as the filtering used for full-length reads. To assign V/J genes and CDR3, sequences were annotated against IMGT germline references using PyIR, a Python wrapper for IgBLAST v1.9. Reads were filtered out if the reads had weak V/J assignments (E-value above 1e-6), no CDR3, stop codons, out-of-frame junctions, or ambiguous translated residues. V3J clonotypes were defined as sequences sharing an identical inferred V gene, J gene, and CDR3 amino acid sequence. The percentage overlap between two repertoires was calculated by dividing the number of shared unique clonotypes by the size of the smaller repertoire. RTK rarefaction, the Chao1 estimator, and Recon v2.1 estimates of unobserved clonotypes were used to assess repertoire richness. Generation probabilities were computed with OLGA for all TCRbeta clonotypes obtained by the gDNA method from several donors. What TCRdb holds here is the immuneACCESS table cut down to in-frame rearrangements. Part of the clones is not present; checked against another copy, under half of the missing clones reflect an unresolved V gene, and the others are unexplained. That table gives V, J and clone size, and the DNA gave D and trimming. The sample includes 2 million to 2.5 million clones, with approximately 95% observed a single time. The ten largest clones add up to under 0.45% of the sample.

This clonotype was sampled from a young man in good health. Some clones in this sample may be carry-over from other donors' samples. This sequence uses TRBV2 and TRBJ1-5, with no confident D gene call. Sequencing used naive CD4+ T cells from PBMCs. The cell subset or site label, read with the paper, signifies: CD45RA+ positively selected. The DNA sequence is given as TGTGCCAGCAGTGTGGTAGGAGGGAGGCAGCCCCAGCATTTT. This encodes CASSVVGGRQPQHF.